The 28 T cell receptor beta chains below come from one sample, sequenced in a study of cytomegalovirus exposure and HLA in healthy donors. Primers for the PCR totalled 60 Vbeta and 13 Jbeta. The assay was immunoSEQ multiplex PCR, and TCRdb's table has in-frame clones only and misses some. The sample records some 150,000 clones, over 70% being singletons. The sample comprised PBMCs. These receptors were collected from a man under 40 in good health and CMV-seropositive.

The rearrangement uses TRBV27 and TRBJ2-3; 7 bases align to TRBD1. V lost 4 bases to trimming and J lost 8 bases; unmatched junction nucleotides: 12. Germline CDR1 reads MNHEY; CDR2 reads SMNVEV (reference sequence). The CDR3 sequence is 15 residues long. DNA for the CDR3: TGTGCCAGCAGTTCCCGAGAGGGGGCAGGAGGTACGCAGTATTTT. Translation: CASSSREGAGGTQYF.

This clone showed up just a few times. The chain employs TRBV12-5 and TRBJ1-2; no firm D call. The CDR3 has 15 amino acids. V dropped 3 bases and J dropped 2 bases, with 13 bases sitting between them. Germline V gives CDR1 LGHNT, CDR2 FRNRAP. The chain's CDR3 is CASGFGDGRNYGYTF. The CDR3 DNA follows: TGTGCTAGTGGTTTCGGTGACGGGAGGAACTATGGCTACACCTTC.

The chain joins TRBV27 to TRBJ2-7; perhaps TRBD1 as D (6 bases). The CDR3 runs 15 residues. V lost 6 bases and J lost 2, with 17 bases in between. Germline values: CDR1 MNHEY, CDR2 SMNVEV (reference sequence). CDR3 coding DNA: TGTGCCAGCAGGGAGTCGGAAGGGGGAGCCTACGAGCAGTACTTC. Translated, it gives CASRESEGGAYEQYF.

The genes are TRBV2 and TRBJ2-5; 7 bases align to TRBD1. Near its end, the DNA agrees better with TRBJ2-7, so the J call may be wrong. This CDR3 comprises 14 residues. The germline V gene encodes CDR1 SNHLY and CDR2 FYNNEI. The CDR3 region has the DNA TGTGCCAGCAGTGCAACGAGACAGGGAAACGAGCAGTACTTC. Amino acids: CASSATRQGNEQYF.

This CDR3 reads CASSPPVGTDSYEQYF. The CDR3 region has the DNA TGTGCCAGCAGCCCACCAGTAGGGACAGACTCCTACGAGCAGTACTTC. This chain uses TRBV4-2 with TRBJ2-7; 7 bases are a match to TRBD1. The trim removed 4 bases at V and 0 bases at J, leaving 9 bases unmatched. This CDR3 comprises 16 residues. The germline CDR1 and CDR2 sequences are LGHNA and YNFKEQ.

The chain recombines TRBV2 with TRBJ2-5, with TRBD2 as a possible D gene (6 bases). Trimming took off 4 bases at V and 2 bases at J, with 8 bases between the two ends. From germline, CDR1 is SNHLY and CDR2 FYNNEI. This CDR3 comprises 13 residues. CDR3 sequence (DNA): TGTGCCAGCAGTGTGGGAGGTCAAGAGACCCAGTACTTC. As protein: CASSVGGQETQYF.

The CDR3 spells CASSVRQNEKLFF. The CDR3 DNA sequence: TGTGCCAGCAGTGTCCGACAGAATGAAAAACTGTTTTTT. The chain has TRBV2 and TRBJ1-4; D may be TRBD1 (5 bases). Germline V gene lookup returns CDR1 SNHLY and CDR2 FYNNEI. V lost 4 bases to trimming and J lost 5 bases, with 8 bases between them. The CDR3 spans 13 residues.

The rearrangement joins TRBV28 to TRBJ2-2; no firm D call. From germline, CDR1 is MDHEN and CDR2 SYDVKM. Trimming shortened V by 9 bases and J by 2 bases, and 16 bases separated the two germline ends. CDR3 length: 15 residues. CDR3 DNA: TGTGCCAGTTCAATTCCGAGACAAAACACCGGGGAGCTGTTTTTT. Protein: CASSIPRQNTGELFF. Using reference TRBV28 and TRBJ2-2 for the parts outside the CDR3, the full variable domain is DVKVTQSSRYLVKRTGEKVFLECVQDMDHENMFWYRQDPGLGLRLIYFSYDVKMKEKGDIPEGYSVSREKKERFSLILESASTNQTSMYLCASSIPRQNTGELFFGEGSRLTVL.

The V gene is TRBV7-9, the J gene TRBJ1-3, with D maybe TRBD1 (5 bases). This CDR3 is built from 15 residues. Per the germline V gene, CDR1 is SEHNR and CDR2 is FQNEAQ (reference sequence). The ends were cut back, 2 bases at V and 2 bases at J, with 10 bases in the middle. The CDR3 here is CASSLWRQTGNTIYF. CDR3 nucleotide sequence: TGTGCCAGCAGCTTATGGCGACAGACTGGAAACACCATATATTTT.

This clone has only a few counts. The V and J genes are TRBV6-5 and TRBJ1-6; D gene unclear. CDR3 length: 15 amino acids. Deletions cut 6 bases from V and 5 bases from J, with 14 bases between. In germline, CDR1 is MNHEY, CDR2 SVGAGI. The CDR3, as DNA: TGTGCCAGCAGACCGGCTGGCGGTAATAATTCACCCCTCCACTTT. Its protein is CASRPAGGNNSPLHF.

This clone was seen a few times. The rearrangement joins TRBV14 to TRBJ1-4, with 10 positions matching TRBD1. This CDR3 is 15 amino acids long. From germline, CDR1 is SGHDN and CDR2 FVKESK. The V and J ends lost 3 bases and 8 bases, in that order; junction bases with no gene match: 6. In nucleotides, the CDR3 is TGTGCCAGCAGCCATGCCGGGACAGGGGTGGAAAAACTGTTTTTT. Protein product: CASSHAGTGVEKLFF.

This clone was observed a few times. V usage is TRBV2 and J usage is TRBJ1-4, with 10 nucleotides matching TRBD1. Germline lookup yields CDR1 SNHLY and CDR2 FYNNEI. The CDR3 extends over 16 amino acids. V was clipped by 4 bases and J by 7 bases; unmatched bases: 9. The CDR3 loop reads CASSAGTGVRGEKLFF. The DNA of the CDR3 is TGTGCCAGCAGTGCCGGGACAGGGGTTCGTGGTGAAAAACTGTTTTTT.

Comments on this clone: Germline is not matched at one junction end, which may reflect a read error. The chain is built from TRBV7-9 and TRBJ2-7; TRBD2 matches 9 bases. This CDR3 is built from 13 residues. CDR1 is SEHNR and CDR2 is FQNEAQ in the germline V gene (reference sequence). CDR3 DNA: TGTTCCAGCAGCTTGGGACTAGCTGGCGAGCAGTACTTC. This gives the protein CSSSLGLAGEQYF.

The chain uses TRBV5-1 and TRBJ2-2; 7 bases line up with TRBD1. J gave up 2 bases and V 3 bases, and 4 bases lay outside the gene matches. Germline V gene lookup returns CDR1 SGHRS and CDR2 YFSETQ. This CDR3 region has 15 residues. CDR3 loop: CASSYGQENTGELFF. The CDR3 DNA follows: TGCGCCAGCAGCTATGGACAGGAAAACACCGGGGAGCTGTTTTTT.

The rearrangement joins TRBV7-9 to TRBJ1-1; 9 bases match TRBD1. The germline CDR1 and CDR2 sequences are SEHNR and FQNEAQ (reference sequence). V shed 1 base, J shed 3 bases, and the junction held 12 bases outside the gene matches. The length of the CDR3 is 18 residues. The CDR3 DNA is TGTGCCAGCAGCTTAGGGTTCGGGACAGGGATATCGCACACTGAAGCTTTCTTT. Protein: CASSLGFGTGISHTEAFF.

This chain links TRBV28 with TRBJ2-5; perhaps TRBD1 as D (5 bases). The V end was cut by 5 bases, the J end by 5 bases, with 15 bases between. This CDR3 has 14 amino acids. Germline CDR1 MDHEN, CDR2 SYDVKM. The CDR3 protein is CASSAAQGVETQYF. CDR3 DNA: TGTGCCAGCAGTGCGGCTCAGGGTGTGGAGACCCAGTACTTC.

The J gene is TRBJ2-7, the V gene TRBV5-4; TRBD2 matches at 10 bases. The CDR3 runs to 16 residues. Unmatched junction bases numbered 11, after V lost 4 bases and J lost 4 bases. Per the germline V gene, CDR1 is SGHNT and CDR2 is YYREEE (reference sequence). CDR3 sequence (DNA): TGTGCCAGCAGCCCAAACTCACCGGGACTAGCGTACGAGCAGTACTTC. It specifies CASSPNSPGLAYEQYF.

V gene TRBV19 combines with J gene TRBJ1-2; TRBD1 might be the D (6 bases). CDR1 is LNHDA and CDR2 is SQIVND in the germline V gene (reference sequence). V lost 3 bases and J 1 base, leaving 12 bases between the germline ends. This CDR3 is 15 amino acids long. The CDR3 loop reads CASSIPGEGNYGYTF. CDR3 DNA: TGTGCCAGTAGTATCCCAGGGGAGGGTAACTATGGCTACACCTTC.

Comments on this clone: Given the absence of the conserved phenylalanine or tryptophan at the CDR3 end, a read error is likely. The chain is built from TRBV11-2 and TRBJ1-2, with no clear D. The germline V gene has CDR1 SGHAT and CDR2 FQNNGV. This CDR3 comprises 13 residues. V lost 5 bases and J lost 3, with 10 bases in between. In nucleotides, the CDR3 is TGTGCCAGCAGCCCCGGGGTTCACTATGGCTACACCCTC. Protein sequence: CASSPGVHYGYTL.

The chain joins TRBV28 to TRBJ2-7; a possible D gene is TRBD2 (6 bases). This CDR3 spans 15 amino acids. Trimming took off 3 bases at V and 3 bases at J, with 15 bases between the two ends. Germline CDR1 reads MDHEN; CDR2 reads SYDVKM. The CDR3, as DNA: TGTGCCAGCAGTTTGGACTCGGAGGGCGTCTACGAGCAGTACTTC. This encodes CASSLDSEGVYEQYF.

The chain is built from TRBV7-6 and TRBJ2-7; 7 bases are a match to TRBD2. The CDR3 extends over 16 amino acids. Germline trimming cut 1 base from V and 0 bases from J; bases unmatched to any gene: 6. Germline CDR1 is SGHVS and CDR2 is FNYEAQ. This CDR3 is CASSLDPSGSSYEQYF. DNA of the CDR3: TGTGCCAGCAGCTTAGATCCTAGCGGCAGCTCCTACGAGCAGTACTTC. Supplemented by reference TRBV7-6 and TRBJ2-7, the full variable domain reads GAGVSQSPRYKVTKRGQDVALRCDPISGHVSLYWYRQALGQGPEFLTYFNYEAQQDKSGLPNDRFSAERPEGSISTLTIQRTEQRDSAMYRCASSLDPSGSSYEQYFGPGTRLTVT.

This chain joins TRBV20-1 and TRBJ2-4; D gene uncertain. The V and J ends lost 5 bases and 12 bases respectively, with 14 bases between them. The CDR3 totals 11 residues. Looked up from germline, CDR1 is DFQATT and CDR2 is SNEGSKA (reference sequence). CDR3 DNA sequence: TGCAGTGCTGTTGCGGCCAGCAGTCAGTACTTC. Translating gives CSAVAASSQYF.

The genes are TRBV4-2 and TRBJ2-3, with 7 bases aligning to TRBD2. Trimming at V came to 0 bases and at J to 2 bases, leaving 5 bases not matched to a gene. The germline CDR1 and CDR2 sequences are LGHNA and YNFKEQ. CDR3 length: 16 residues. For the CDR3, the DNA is TGTGCCAGCAGCCAAGATTGGCTAGCGGTCACAGATACGCAGTATTTT. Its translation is CASSQDWLAVTDTQYF.

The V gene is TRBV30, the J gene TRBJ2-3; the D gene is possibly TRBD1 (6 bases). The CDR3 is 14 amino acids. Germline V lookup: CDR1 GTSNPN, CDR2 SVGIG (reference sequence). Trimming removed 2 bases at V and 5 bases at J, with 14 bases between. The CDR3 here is CAWSWQGSRDTQYF. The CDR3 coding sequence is TGTGCCTGGAGTTGGCAGGGGTCGCGAGATACGCAGTATTTT.

The CDR3 loop is CASSADNVNTEAFF. The CDR3 DNA follows: TGTGCCAGCAGTGCAGACAACGTTAACACTGAAGCTTTCTTT. The J gene is TRBJ1-1, the V gene TRBV27; D remains unclear. Germline V gene lookup returns CDR1 MNHEY and CDR2 SMNVEV (reference sequence). The CDR3 has 14 amino acids. V was pared by 5 bases and J by 2 bases, with 12 bases between.

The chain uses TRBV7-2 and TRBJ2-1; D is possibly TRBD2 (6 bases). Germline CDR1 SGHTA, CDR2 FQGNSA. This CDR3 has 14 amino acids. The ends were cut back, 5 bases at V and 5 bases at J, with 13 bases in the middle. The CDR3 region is CASSDQRAHNEQFF. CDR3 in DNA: TGTGCCAGCAGCGACCAGCGGGCCCACAATGAGCAGTTCTTC.

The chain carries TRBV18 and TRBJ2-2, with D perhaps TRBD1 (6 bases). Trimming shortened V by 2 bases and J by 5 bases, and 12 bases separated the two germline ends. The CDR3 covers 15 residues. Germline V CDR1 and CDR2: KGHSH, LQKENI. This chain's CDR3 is CASSPGQLRTGELFF. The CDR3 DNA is TGTGCCAGCTCACCAGGACAGTTGCGAACCGGGGAGCTGTTTTTT.

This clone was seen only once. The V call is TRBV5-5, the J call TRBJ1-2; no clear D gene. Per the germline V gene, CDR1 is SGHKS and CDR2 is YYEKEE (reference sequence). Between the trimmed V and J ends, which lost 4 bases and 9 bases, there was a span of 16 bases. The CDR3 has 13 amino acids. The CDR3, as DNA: TGTGCCAGCAGCGACGCAGGCTATAGGAGCTACACCTTC. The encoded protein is CASSDAGYRSYTF.